The present entry profiles one TCR beta chain with its context. The antigen is undetermined. These data are taken from a study of Tregs in tolerant kidney transplant recipients. Background on the study: Sorting of CD4+CD25+CD127- cells followed 3-day belatacept mixed lymphocyte reactions, sometimes with approximately five-day graft donor restimulation.

Notes on the study in general: The small number of patients limits these findings pending further validation.

Trimming at V came to 8 bases and at J to 7 bases, leaving 7 bases not matched to a gene. Per germline, CDR1 KGHSH and CDR2 LQKENI. The CDR3 is 14 residues long. The data were produced by immunoSEQ multiplex PCR, yet TCRdb's version contains in-frame clones alone and is incomplete. The data hold 20,000 or so clones, with around three fifths observed a single time. The chain couples TRBV18 to TRBJ2-1, with 11 nucleotides matching TRBD2. The source material was Tregs from blood cultured with allogeneic cells. This receptor was identified in a human donor in good health. CDR3 nucleotide sequence: TGTGCCAGCGCCTTAGCGGGGGGGCCAAATGAGCAGTTCTTC. It yields the protein CASALAGGPNEQFF.